One and the same sample provided the 10 T cell receptor beta chains below, sequenced in a study of T cell repertoires in cytomegalovirus infection. Each CDR3 protein is one row after TCRdb ran MiXCR on the reads. Counted here are hundreds of thousands of distinct CDR3 sequences, around 31% occurring once; the ten biggest clones make up approximately 18%. Antigens for these TCRs are unknown. Sample: cultured PBMCs, taken from culture after CMV antigen stimulation. These receptors all stem from a human donor in good health (CMV status not recorded). Some clones in this sample may be carry-over from other donors' samples.

This clonotype appeared many times. The V gene is TRBV7-9, the J gene TRBJ1-4, with a tentative D call TRBD1 (5 bases). This CDR3 spans 16 amino acids. The germline CDR1 and CDR2 sequences are SEHNR and FQNEAQ (reference sequence). V lost 5 bases, J lost 5 bases, and 18 bases lay in between. The CDR3 sequence: CASSPRTGLLNEKLFF. CDR3 sequence (DNA): TGTGCCAGCAGCCCCCGGACGGGACTTCTAAATGAAAAACTGTTTTTT.

The chain joins TRBV7-2 to TRBJ1-2, with D tentatively TRBD1 (5 bases). The CDR3 runs to 17 residues. Trimming removed 8 bases at V and 4 bases at J, with 26 bases between. CDR1 is SGHTA and CDR2 is FQGNSA in the germline V gene. For the CDR3, the DNA is TGTGCCAGCCGGGACGCCCTTTCCAGGGATCTAGGCTATGGCTACACCTTC. This translates into CASRDALSRDLGYGYTF.

The chain uses TRBV6-5 and TRBJ2-1; D call uncertain. The CDR3 covers 13 residues. The ends were cut back, 6 bases at V and 2 bases at J, with 8 bases in the middle. CDR1 is MNHEY, CDR2 SVGAGI, per germline. The CDR3 loop reads CASSDPPYNEQFF. Written as DNA, the CDR3 is TGTGCCAGCAGCGATCCCCCCTACAATGAGCAGTTCTTC.

This clonotype occurred a few times. This chain uses TRBV23-1 with TRBJ1-4; no clear D. TRBV23-1 counts as an open reading frame of uncertain function. With 0 bases removed from V and 8 bases from J, the gap between germline ends came to 16 bases. There are 16 residues in the CDR3. CDR3 sequence reads: CASSQSKKRQVEKLFF. The CDR3 DNA reads TGCGCCAGCAGTCAATCAAAAAAACGGCAGGTGGAAAAACTGTTTTTT.

The chain joins TRBV6-1 to TRBJ2-1; possibly TRBD1 or TRBD2 for D (6 bases each). The V end was cut by 8 bases, the J end by 9 bases, with 14 bases between. CDR3 size: 12 residues. Germline values: CDR1 MNHNS, CDR2 SASEGT. The CDR3 loop is CASLGGGGEQFF. CDR3 bases: TGTGCCAGCTTAGGGGGAGGAGGTGAGCAGTTCTTC.

This rearrangement joins TRBV19 to TRBJ1-3; 7 bases are a match to TRBD1. The J segment lost 5 bases and the V segment lost 9 bases, leaving 4 bases of the junction unmatched. Germline assignment: CDR1 LNHDA and CDR2 SQIVND (reference sequence). The CDR3 length is 12 residues. The chain's CDR3 is CASRGQRNTIYF. DNA for the CDR3: TGTGCCAGCCGGGGACAGAGAAACACCATATATTTT.

This chain joins TRBV20-1 and TRBJ2-3, with 7 nucleotides matching TRBD1. CDR3 length: 13 residues. Germline-derived CDR1 and CDR2 are DFQATT and SNEGSKA (reference sequence). Trimming removed 2 bases from V and 4 bases from J; junction bases left unmatched: 3. CDR3 sequence: CSARRQGADTQYF. The CDR3 region has the DNA TGCAGTGCTAGAAGGCAGGGGGCAGATACGCAGTATTTT.

This chain connects TRBV7-6 to TRBJ2-7; 7 bases line up with TRBD1. V lost 5 bases and J lost 8; bases outside the gene matches: 15. The CDR3 loop spans 15 amino acids. Germline CDR1 SGHVS, CDR2 FNYEAQ. CDR3 amino acids: CASSISPGQNIKQYF. CDR3 in DNA: TGTGCCAGCAGCATCTCTCCGGGACAGAATATCAAGCAGTACTTC.

This clonotype was counted only a few times. The J gene is TRBJ1-6, the V gene TRBV6-5, with no clear D. V dropped 7 bases and J dropped 4 bases, with 8 bases sitting between them. CDR1 is MNHEY and CDR2 is SVGAGI in the germline V gene. The CDR3 consists of 13 residues. CDR3 nucleotide sequence: TGTGCCAGCACCAGCATGTATAATTCACCCCTCCACTTT. This sequence encodes CASTSMYNSPLHF.

The genes are TRBV19 and TRBJ1-2, with D possibly TRBD1 on 6 matching bases. The CDR3 has 16 residues. Germline V gene data show CDR1 as LNHDA and CDR2 as SQIVND (reference sequence). V was clipped by 5 bases and J by 5 bases, with 21 bases between them. CDR3 bases: TGTGCCAGTAGTGCCCGGACGATTATCAGGGGATATGGCTACACCTTC. This gives the protein CASSARTIIRGYGYTF.